Presented here are 30 T cell receptor beta chains from one specimen sequenced in a study of blood T cell repertoires in COVID-19. Here immunoSEQ multiplex PCR was the method, and the copy in TCRdb shows in-frame clones only, minus some. The sample yields some 99,000 clones, about 87% seen once. The source material was peripheral blood. The source is a woman in her forties or fifties with acute or convalescent COVID-19.

The chain uses TRBV6-5 and TRBJ1-4; 9 bases align to TRBD1. CDR1 is MNHEY, CDR2 SVGAGI, per germline. The CDR3 loop spans 15 amino acids. The J segment lost 4 bases and the V segment lost 5 bases, leaving 5 bases of the junction unmatched. The CDR3 sequence is CASSTTGGINEKLFF. CDR3 nucleotide sequence: TGTGCCAGCAGTACGACAGGGGGTATTAATGAAAAACTGTTTTTT.

J is TRBJ2-7 and V is TRBV25-1; D perhaps matches TRBD1 (6 bases). The V gene's germline CDR1 is MGHDK and CDR2 SYGVNS. This CDR3 is 15 amino acids long. Trimming removed 4 bases at V and 4 bases at J, with 17 bases between. In DNA form, the CDR3 reads TGTGCCAGCAGTGGCCAAGAGGGGGAAGGTTACGAGCAGTACTTC. Its protein is CASSGQEGEGYEQYF.

V and J are TRBV7-2 and TRBJ1-1; TRBD1 is a possible D gene (5 bases). The CDR3 is 14 residues long. Trimming removed 9 bases from V and 5 bases from J, with 19 bases in between. Germline V gene data show CDR1 as SGHTA and CDR2 as FQGNSA. The CDR3 nucleotides are TGTGCCAGTCGCCAGGGAGGGGCCCGAACTGAAGCTTTCTTT. Translation: CASRQGGARTEAFF.

The chain employs TRBV6-5 and TRBJ2-3; possible D gene TRBD2, 6 bases. There are 13 residues in the CDR3. In germline, CDR1 is MNHEY, CDR2 SVGAGI. The V gene lost 4 bases and the J gene lost 6 bases, with 11 bases spanning the gap. CDR3 DNA sequence: TGTGCCAGCAGTTTTAATGGGGGGGATACGCAGTATTTT. Translating it yields CASSFNGGDTQYF.

The rearrangement links TRBV6-5 to TRBJ1-2; D perhaps matches TRBD1 (5 bases). The germline V gene has CDR1 MNHEY and CDR2 SVGAGI. The CDR3 has 15 residues. V lost 2 bases, J lost 8 bases, and 18 bases lay in between. CDR3 loop: CASSYVKGTPWGYTF. In nucleotides, the CDR3 is TGTGCCAGCAGTTACGTTAAAGGGACTCCGTGGGGCTACACCTTC.

The chain recombines TRBV9 with TRBJ1-1; D is unclear. V lost 0 bases to trimming and J lost 0 bases, with 12 bases between them. Germline CDR1 is SGDLS and CDR2 is YYNGEE. The CDR3 covers 16 residues. The CDR3 DNA reads TGTGCCAGCAGCGTAGAGGCAGGCGTAATGAACACTGAAGCTTTCTTT. Amino acid sequence: CASSVEAGVMNTEAFF.

The chain uses TRBV5-1 and TRBJ1-2; D gene unclear. With 0 bases removed from V and 4 bases from J, the gap between germline ends came to 7 bases. CDR3 length equals 13 residues. Germline V gene data show CDR1 as SGHRS and CDR2 as YFSETQ. CDR3 in DNA: TGCGCCAGCAGCTTGGCCAGGTCCTATGGCTACACCTTC. Its protein is CASSLARSYGYTF. The variable domain in full, completed from reference TRBV5-1 and TRBJ1-2, reads KAGVTQTPRYLIKTRGQQVTLSCSPISGHRSVSWYQQTPGQGLQFLFEYFSETQRNKGNFPGRFSGRQFSNSRSEMNVSTLELGDSALYLCASSLARSYGYTFGSGTRLTVV.

The chain couples TRBV6-5 to TRBJ2-2; perhaps TRBD1 as D (6 bases). The ends were cut back, 7 bases at V and 3 bases at J, with 12 bases in the middle. Germline assignment: CDR1 MNHEY and CDR2 SVGAGI. The CDR3 totals 14 residues. The CDR3 sequence: CASNRNRDTGELFF. DNA for the CDR3: TGTGCCAGCAATAGGAACAGGGACACCGGGGAGCTGTTTTTT.

The rearrangement links TRBV4-2 to TRBJ1-1; 7 bases match TRBD1. Germline CDR1 is LGHNA and CDR2 is YNFKEQ. CDR3 length: 17 residues. The ends lost 0 bases at V and 5 bases at J; junction bases unmatched: 12. CDR3 sequence reads: CASSQDLLFPGGTEAFF. The CDR3, as DNA: TGTGCCAGCAGCCAAGACCTCCTATTTCCAGGGGGGACTGAAGCTTTCTTT.

The chain carries TRBV4-1 and TRBJ1-6; D is unclear. The CDR3 totals 13 residues. Germline V CDR1 and CDR2: MGHRA, YSYEKL. Trimming removed 0 bases at V and 10 bases at J, with 7 bases between. This CDR3 is CASSQDRESPLHF. The CDR3 coding sequence is TGCGCCAGCAGCCAAGATCGAGAATCACCCCTCCACTTT.

The chain carries TRBV10-3 and TRBJ2-7, with D hard to call. The germline V and J ends were trimmed by 7 bases and 1 base, with 14 bases remaining between them. The V gene's germline CDR1 is ENHRY and CDR2 SYGVKD. CDR3 length: 14 residues. The CDR3 is CAITTLVRSYEQYF. The CDR3 DNA follows: TGTGCCATCACCACTCTGGTGCGGTCCTACGAGCAGTACTTC.

The chain recombines TRBV11-2 with TRBJ1-2; 7 bases are shared with TRBD1. The CDR3 extends over 16 amino acids. Germline CDR1 is SGHAT and CDR2 is FQNNGV. V was clipped by 1 base and J by 3 bases; unmatched bases: 8. The CDR3 protein is CASSLVLGQGDYGYTF. As DNA, the CDR3 is TGTGCCAGCAGCTTAGTTCTAGGGCAGGGGGACTATGGCTACACCTTC.

The J gene is TRBJ1-1, the V gene TRBV3-1 (or the pseudogene TRBV3-2); D gene ambiguous. This CDR3 region has 16 residues. The V end was cut by 0 bases, the J end by 3 bases, with 14 bases between. The germline gives CDR1 LGHDT, CDR2 YNNKEL (reference sequence). CDR3 bases: TGTGCCAGCAGCCAAGATCACCGAACCAGCGACACTGAAGCTTTCTTT. It specifies CASSQDHRTSDTEAFF.

The chain recombines TRBV5-6 with TRBJ1-1; 8 bases map to TRBD1. V gave up 0 bases and J gave up 10 bases; unmatched junction bases: 5. CDR3 size: 13 residues. Germline CDR1 is SGHDT and CDR2 is YYEEEE. In DNA, the CDR3 is TGTGCCAGCAGCTTGGGCAGGGGGCCAGGAGCTTTCTTT. Residues: CASSLGRGPGAFF.

The rearrangement joins TRBV19 to TRBJ1-6, with 12 positions matching TRBD1. Germline V CDR1 and CDR2: LNHDA, SQIVND (reference sequence). The CDR3 is 18 amino acids. V lost 4 bases to trimming and J lost 3 bases; unmatched junction nucleotides: 7. The DNA of the CDR3 is TGTGCCAGTAGTACCACCGGGACAGGGGGCCGCTATAATTCACCCCTCCACTTT. This encodes CASSTTGTGGRYNSPLHF.

V and J are TRBV19 and TRBJ2-7, with 8 positions matching TRBD1. Germline CDR1 reads LNHDA; CDR2 reads SQIVND (reference sequence). V trimming: 6 bases; J trimming: 3 bases; junction bases outside the gene matches: 7. The CDR3 contains 14 residues. For the CDR3, the DNA is TGTGCCAGTAGCATGGACAGGGTTGGCTACGAGCAGTACTTC. Translated: CASSMDRVGYEQYF.

This chain joins TRBV15 and TRBJ1-1, with TRBD1 as a possible D gene (5 bases). Trimming shortened V by 3 bases and J by 4 bases, and 18 bases separated the two germline ends. This CDR3 comprises 16 residues. The germline CDR1 and CDR2 sequences are LNHNV and YYDKDF (reference sequence). The chain's CDR3 is CATSRGGTDSTTEAFF. As DNA, the CDR3 is TGTGCCACCAGCAGGGGCGGGACGGATAGTACCACTGAAGCTTTCTTT.

The rearrangement joins TRBV28 to TRBJ1-2; TRBD1 agrees at 9 bases. This CDR3 contains 15 residues. The germline V gene has CDR1 MDHEN and CDR2 SYDVKM. V was clipped by 3 bases and J by 7 bases; unmatched bases: 9. The CDR3: CASSFYRGRGVGYTF. The CDR3 DNA follows: TGTGCCAGCAGTTTCTACAGGGGGCGCGGGGTTGGCTACACCTTC.

This chain uses TRBV28 with TRBJ1-2, with no clear D. The CDR3 is 13 residues long. The germline V gene has CDR1 MDHEN and CDR2 SYDVKM. Trimming removed 7 bases at V and 6 bases at J, with 15 bases between. The CDR3 is CASTSRELDGYTF. The DNA for the CDR3 is TGTGCCAGCACTTCTAGGGAGCTCGATGGCTACACCTTC.

This clone was counted a single time. J is TRBJ1-2 and V is TRBV6-6; D is possibly TRBD1 (5 bases). V was trimmed by 2 bases and J by 0 bases, leaving 7 bases between them. The CDR3 is 14 residues long. Germline CDR1 reads MNHNY; CDR2 reads SVGAGI (reference sequence). The CDR3 reads CASSYDSSNYGYTF. In DNA, the CDR3 is TGTGCCAGCAGTTACGACAGTTCTAACTATGGCTACACCTTC.

The chain links TRBV5-6 to TRBJ1-1; 7 nucleotides align to TRBD1. V was clipped by 0 bases and J by 0 bases; unmatched bases: 11. This CDR3 region has 18 residues. CDR1 and CDR2 from the germline V gene are SGHDT and YYEEEE. The CDR3 loop reads CASSLVSTAQGLNTEAFF. In nucleotides, the CDR3 is TGTGCCAGCAGCTTGGTTAGTACGGCACAGGGGTTGAACACTGAAGCTTTCTTT.

The chain joins TRBV2 to TRBJ2-1, with 7 positions matching TRBD1. Germline-derived CDR1 and CDR2 are SNHLY and FYNNEI. This CDR3 is built from 18 residues. V trimming: 1 base; J trimming: 0 bases; junction bases outside the gene matches: 9. The CDR3 reads CASSEGLQGMSSYNEQFF. CDR3 nucleotide sequence: TGTGCCAGCAGTGAAGGGCTACAGGGGATGAGCTCCTACAATGAGCAGTTCTTC. Based on the CDR3 plus reference TRBV2 and TRBJ2-1, the full variable domain is EPEVTQTPSHQVTQMGQEVILRCVPISNHLYFYWYRQILGQKVEFLVSFYNNEISEKSEIFDDQFSVERPDGSNFTLKIRSTKLEDSAMYFCASSEGLQGMSSYNEQFFGPGTRLTVL.

This chain links TRBV5-8 with TRBJ2-3, with 8 bases identical to TRBD1. The V gene end was trimmed by 3 bases and the J gene end by 0 bases; junction bases not matched to a gene: 3. Germline V lookup: CDR1 SGHTS, CDR2 YDEGEE. This CDR3 comprises 15 residues. CDR3 nucleotide sequence: TGTGCCAGCAGCTCCCAGGGGGCGAGCACAGATACGCAGTATTTT. The encoded protein is CASSSQGASTDTQYF.

This clone was observed a few times. V and J are TRBV19 and TRBJ2-7; possibly TRBD2 for D (5 bases). Germline CDR1 is LNHDA and CDR2 is SQIVND (reference sequence). The CDR3 totals 15 residues. Between the trimmed V and J ends, which lost 4 bases and 0 bases, there was a span of 13 bases. DNA of the CDR3: TGTGCCAGTAGTACCAGCCACGCGGGCTCCTACGAGCAGTACTTC. It specifies CASSTSHAGSYEQYF. The full variable domain, rest sourced from reference TRBV19 and TRBJ2-7, is DGGITQSPKYLFRKEGQNVTLSCEQNLNHDAMYWYRQDPGQGLRLIYYSQIVNDFQKGDIAEGYSVSREKKESFPLTVTSAQKNPTAFYLCASSTSHAGSYEQYFGPGTRLTVT.

This chain links TRBV27 with TRBJ1-6; the D gene is possibly TRBD1 (5 bases). V lost 3 bases, J lost 5 bases, and 11 bases lay in between. Germline V gives CDR1 MNHEY, CDR2 SMNVEV (reference sequence). This CDR3 has 15 residues. The CDR3 reads CASSFVGRDNSPLHF. CDR3 nucleotides: TGTGCCAGCAGTTTCGTGGGCAGGGATAATTCACCCCTCCACTTT.

The chain carries TRBV9 and TRBJ2-2, with unresolved D. V lost 3 bases to trimming and J lost 3 bases, with 9 bases between them. This CDR3 spans 14 amino acids. Germline lookup yields CDR1 SGDLS and CDR2 YYNGEE. CDR3 DNA sequence: TGTGCCAGCAGCGCTCACCAGGACACCGGGGAGCTGTTTTTT. Protein sequence: CASSAHQDTGELFF.

The rearrangement joins TRBV7-9 to TRBJ2-7, with a tentative D call TRBD1 (6 bases). The CDR3 is 14 amino acids. Germline V CDR1 and CDR2: SEHNR, FQNEAQ (reference sequence). Trimming pared 1 base from V and 3 bases from J, leaving 10 bases between. CDR3 protein: CASSLGTDSYEQYF. CDR3 DNA sequence: TGTGCCAGCAGCTTAGGTACGGACAGCTACGAGCAGTACTTC.

The CDR3 coding sequence is TGTGCCAGCAGTGAAGGGACAGTCTACGAGCAGTACTTC. Its protein is CASSEGTVYEQYF. The gene calls are TRBV6-1 and TRBJ2-7; the D gene is possibly TRBD1 (6 bases). V was pared by 1 base and J by 3 bases, with 7 bases between. Germline V CDR1 and CDR2: MNHNS, SASEGT. CDR3 length: 13 amino acids.

The gene calls are TRBV6-5 and TRBJ1-1, with TRBD1 identical over 7 bases. The length of the CDR3 is 15 residues. V was clipped by 2 bases and J by 0 bases; unmatched bases: 3. Germline lookup yields CDR1 MNHEY and CDR2 SVGAGI. CDR3 nucleotide sequence: TGTGCCAGCAGTTACGGCGGACAGGTGAACACTGAAGCTTTCTTT. Protein: CASSYGGQVNTEAFF.

Here the CDR3 reads CASSEWARTGRGSPLHF. The CDR3 DNA is TGTGCCAGCAGTGAATGGGCCAGGACAGGGAGGGGTTCACCCCTCCACTTT. The gene calls are TRBV6-1 and TRBJ1-6, with 8 bases that match TRBD1. V gave up 2 bases and J gave up 9 bases; unmatched junction bases: 12. Germline CDR1 is MNHNS and CDR2 is SASEGT. The CDR3 totals 17 residues.